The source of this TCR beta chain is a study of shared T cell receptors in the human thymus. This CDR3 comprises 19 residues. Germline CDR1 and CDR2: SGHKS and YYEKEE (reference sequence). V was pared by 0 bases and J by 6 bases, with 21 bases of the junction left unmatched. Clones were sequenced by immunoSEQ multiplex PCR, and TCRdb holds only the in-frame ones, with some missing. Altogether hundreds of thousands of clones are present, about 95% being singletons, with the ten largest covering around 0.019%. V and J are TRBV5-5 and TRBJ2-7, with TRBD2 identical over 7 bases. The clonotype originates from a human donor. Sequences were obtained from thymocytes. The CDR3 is CASSLDRGEWFGSGFEQYF. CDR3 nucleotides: TGTGCCAGCAGCTTGGATCGGGGGGAGTGGTTCGGGAGCGGTTTCGAGCAGTACTTC.